A single sample gave rise to the 11 T cell receptor beta chains below, sequenced in a study of T cells in Graves' hyperthyroidism and ophthalmopathy. Using RNA transcripts as the source, TCR beta CDR3 regions were amplified. HTBI primers were used for first-round RT-PCR of the TCR CDR3. TCRdb re-analysed the multiplex PCR reads in MiXCR, keeping a single row per CDR3 protein. The profile shows hundreds of thousands of distinct CDR3 sequences, roughly 21% of them singletons. Sequencing used blood. These receptor sequences come from a man aged 40-49 years with Graves' ophthalmopathy.

V is TRBV9 and J is TRBJ2-6; D perhaps matches TRBD2 (7 bases). V lost 0 bases and J 2 bases, leaving 9 bases between the germline ends. Germline assignment: CDR1 SGDLS and CDR2 YYNGEE. The CDR3 spans 16 residues. The DNA of the CDR3 is TGTGCCAGCAGCGTAGGGGAGGGGGCTGGGGCCAACGTCCTGACTTTC. Protein: CASSVGEGAGANVLTF. The complete variable domain, with remaining parts taken from reference TRBV9 and TRBJ2-6, reads DSGVTQTPKHLITATGQRVTLRCSPRSGDLSVYWYQQSLDQGLQFLIQYYNGEERAKGNILERFSAQQFPDLHSELNLSSLELGDSALYFCASSVGEGAGANVLTFGAGSRLTVL.

This clonotype appeared many times. The chain combines TRBV5-1 with TRBJ2-7, with D tentatively TRBD2 (5 bases). In germline, CDR1 is SGHRS, CDR2 YFSETQ. The CDR3 is 17 residues long. V was shortened by 1 base and J by 4 bases, with 21 bases between the two germline ends. CDR3 sequence reads: CASSLNWGSLGEYEQYF. The CDR3 DNA is TGCGCCAGCAGCTTGAACTGGGGTTCCCTCGGGGAGTACGAGCAGTACTTC.

The chain has TRBV6-1 and TRBJ2-1, with 7 bases lining up with TRBD1. This CDR3 has 15 residues. Germline-derived CDR1 and CDR2 are MNHNS and SASEGT. J was trimmed by 5 bases and V by 10 bases; bases with no gene match: 14. DNA of the CDR3: TGTGCCACCTCAGAGGGGGCAGCGCCCCACAATGAGCAGTTCTTC. Translated: CATSEGAAPHNEQFF.

Ten or more counts support this clonotype. The chain is built from TRBV7-6 and TRBJ2-7; no firm D call. The length of the CDR3 is 13 residues. With 5 bases removed from V and 3 bases from J, the gap between germline ends came to 11 bases. Germline CDR1 SGHVS, CDR2 FNYEAQ. The CDR3 DNA reads as TGTGCCAGCAGCCAGTTGGGTGGCTACGAGCAGTACTTC. This codes for CASSQLGGYEQYF.

This clonotype was detected ten times or more. The chain employs TRBV6-1 and TRBJ1-2; D is ambiguous. The CDR3 extends over 11 amino acids. The V gene's germline CDR1 is MNHNS and CDR2 SASEGT. V gave up 0 bases and J gave up 8 bases, with 4 bases separating them. The CDR3 is CASSEAQGYTF. CDR3 bases: TGTGCCAGCAGTGAAGCGCAAGGCTACACCTTC.

This clonotype was counted many times. V gene TRBV28 combines with J gene TRBJ1-2; 7 bases agree with TRBD1. The CDR3 totals 15 residues. After removal of 1 base from V and 2 bases from J, the junction contained 4 bases not matched to a gene. CDR1 is MDHEN and CDR2 is SYDVKM in the germline V gene. The CDR3 DNA reads TGTGCCAGCAGTTTATCGGTCAGGGGGAACTATGGCTACACCTTC. Its translation is CASSLSVRGNYGYTF.

The chain links TRBV28 to TRBJ2-7; 9 bases fit TRBD2. This CDR3 is 16 amino acids long. Unmatched junction bases numbered 13, after V lost 6 bases and J lost 4 bases. CDR1 and CDR2 (germline): MDHEN, SYDVKM. As DNA, the CDR3 is TGTGCCAGCAGCCAAGATGGCGGGGGGGCCATATACGAGCAGTACTTC. It codes for CASSQDGGGAIYEQYF.

This chain uses TRBV6-5 with TRBJ1-5; D is ambiguous. Looked up from germline, CDR1 is MNHEY and CDR2 is SVGAGI. V was trimmed by 0 bases and J by 0 bases, leaving 15 bases between them. This CDR3 contains 18 residues. The CDR3 DNA follows: TGTGCCAGCAGTTACTCCCCTCCGAGAAAAACTAGCAATCAGCCCCAGCATTTT. This sequence encodes CASSYSPPRKTSNQPQHF.

This chain joins TRBV18 and TRBJ2-2, with 8 positions matching TRBD1. The V gene end was trimmed by 2 bases and the J gene end by 5 bases; junction bases not matched to a gene: 4. The germline CDR1 and CDR2 sequences are KGHSH and LQKENI. There are 15 residues in the CDR3. The CDR3 DNA sequence: TGTGCCAGCTCACCAGGGACAGGACGTACCGGGGAGCTGTTTTTT. Its protein product is CASSPGTGRTGELFF. Using reference TRBV18 and TRBJ2-2 for the parts outside the CDR3, the full variable domain is NAGVMQNPRHLVRRRGQEARLRCSPMKGHSHVYWYRQLPEEGLKFMVYLQKENIIDESGMPKERFSAEFPKEGPSILRIQQVVRGDSAAYFCASSPGTGRTGELFFGEGSRLTVL.

The chain has TRBV11-2 and TRBJ2-7; 7 positions match TRBD1. Losses at the gene ends were 4 bases for V and 3 bases for J; bases not matched to a gene: 6. Germline V gene lookup returns CDR1 SGHAT and CDR2 FQNNGV. The CDR3 totals 14 residues. This CDR3 reads CASSYYRDSYEQYF. The DNA of the CDR3 is TGTGCCAGCAGCTACTATCGGGACAGCTACGAGCAGTACTTC.

This clonotype showed up just a few times. The chain joins TRBV28 to TRBJ2-2; 7 nucleotides agree with TRBD1. Germline CDR1 is MDHEN and CDR2 is SYDVKM. This CDR3 contains 13 residues. J gave up 6 bases and V 6 bases, and 4 bases lay outside the gene matches. CDR3 sequence (DNA): TGTGCCAGCAGCCCCGGGACAGCCGGGGAGCTGTTTTTT. Its protein product is CASSPGTAGELFF.